These T cell receptor beta chains were read from a single sample in a study of CD8+ T cells in alopecia areata. This table comes from immunoSEQ multiplex PCR, and its TCRdb copy is limited to in-frame clones, with some not included. The sample contains around 180,000 clones, 60% of which appear only once. Sequencing used CD4+ T cells sorted from blood, obtained at week 24, from a patient treated with tofacitinib. These receptors came from a human donor with alopecia areata. The CDR3 runs from the conserved cysteine through the conserved F or W. D genes are given only for firm matches. Where a row states a size, it is once, few, many or the class of an expanded clone; other rows omit it.

v_call	clone_size	j_call	d_call	cdr3_aa	cdr3_nt
TRBV6-5	once	TRBJ2-7	TRBD2	CASSYQAGGPDEQYF	TGTGCCAGCAGTTACCAAGCGGGGGGGCCTGACGAGCAGTACTTC
TRBV29-1	NA	TRBJ1-1	NA	CSGSSTLNTEAFF	TGCAGCGGATCTTCTACTCTGAACACTGAAGCTTTCTTT
TRBV11-2	NA	TRBJ2-7	NA	CASSLARNEQYF	TGTGCCAGCAGCCTCGCCCGCAACGAGCAGTACTTC
TRBV14	few	TRBJ2-2	NA	CASSQRNAAGELFF	TGTGCCAGCAGCCAACGTAACGCGGCCGGGGAGCTGTTTTTT
TRBV2	NA	TRBJ2-1	NA	CAAGAQAHNEQFF	TGTGCTGCCGGGGCACAGGCCCACAATGAGCAGTTCTTC
TRBV29-1	NA	TRBJ1-2	TRBD1	CSVTAGTGGHYGYTF	TGCAGCGTCACAGCCGGGACAGGGGGCCACTATGGCTACACCTTC
TRBV5-6	NA	TRBJ1-2	NA	CASSFLGREANYGYTF	TGTGCCAGCAGCTTCCTTGGACGGGAGGCTAACTATGGCTACACCTTC
TRBV12-5	few	TRBJ2-3	TRBD1	CASGFGTGSDTQYF	TGTGCTAGTGGTTTCGGGACAGGGTCAGATACGCAGTATTTT
TRBV2	NA	TRBJ2-3	NA	CASSDRGLGTDTQYF	TGTGCCAGCAGTGACAGGGGCTTAGGCACAGATACGCAGTATTTT
TRBV11-2	once	TRBJ2-7	NA	CASSLGTGSRYEQYF	TGTGCCAGCAGCTTAGGTACAGGGAGTAGGTACGAGCAGTACTTC
TRBV29-1	NA	TRBJ1-1	NA	CSGAMNTEAFF	TGCAGCGGAGCCATGAACACTGAAGCTTTCTTT
TRBV11-1	NA	TRBJ2-7	NA	CASPPALSEQYF	TGTGCCAGCCCCCCGGCCCTGAGCGAGCAGTACTTC
TRBV7-8	NA	TRBJ2-5	NA	CASGETQYF	TGTGCCAGCGGGGAGACCCAGTACTTC
TRBV19	NA	TRBJ1-2	NA	CASSITRADYGYTF	TGTGCCAGTAGTATTACTAGGGCCGACTATGGCTACACCTTC
TRBV6-5	NA	TRBJ2-1	NA	CASEGDNEQFF	TGTGCCAGCGAGGGGGACAATGAGCAGTTCTTC
TRBV30	NA	TRBJ1-1	NA	CAWRTDPRAFF	TGTGCCTGGAGGACAGATCCTCGGGCTTTCTTT
TRBV28	NA	TRBJ2-3	NA	CASSGGSTGITDTQYF	TGTGCCAGCAGTGGGGGGTCAACAGGGATCACAGATACGCAGTATTTT
TRBV30	few	TRBJ2-1	TRBD1	CAWSVPGGDFGQFF	TGTGCCTGGAGTGTACCAGGGGGCGATTTTGGGCAGTTCTTC
TRBV29-1	NA	TRBJ1-2	NA	CSFRGRDLYGYTF	TGCAGCTTCAGGGGAAGGGACCTCTATGGCTACACCTTC
TRBV27	NA	TRBJ2-1	TRBD1	CASSLKGQINEQFF	TGTGCCAGCAGTTTAAAGGGACAGATTAATGAGCAGTTCTTC
TRBV19	NA	TRBJ2-7	TRBD1	CASSQGGRGSDEQYF	TGTGCCAGTAGTCAAGGTGGCAGGGGGTCCGACGAGCAGTACTTC
TRBV11-2	few	TRBJ1-1	NA	CASSLDLRAEAFF	TGTGCCAGCAGCTTAGATCTCAGGGCTGAAGCTTTCTTT
TRBV2	NA	TRBJ1-1	TRBD1	CASKKDRVGTEAFF	TGTGCCAGCAAAAAGGACAGGGTCGGCACTGAAGCTTTCTTT
TRBV25-1	few	TRBJ1-1	NA	CASSKGLGEAFF	TGTGCCAGCAGCAAAGGTTTAGGGGAAGCTTTCTTT